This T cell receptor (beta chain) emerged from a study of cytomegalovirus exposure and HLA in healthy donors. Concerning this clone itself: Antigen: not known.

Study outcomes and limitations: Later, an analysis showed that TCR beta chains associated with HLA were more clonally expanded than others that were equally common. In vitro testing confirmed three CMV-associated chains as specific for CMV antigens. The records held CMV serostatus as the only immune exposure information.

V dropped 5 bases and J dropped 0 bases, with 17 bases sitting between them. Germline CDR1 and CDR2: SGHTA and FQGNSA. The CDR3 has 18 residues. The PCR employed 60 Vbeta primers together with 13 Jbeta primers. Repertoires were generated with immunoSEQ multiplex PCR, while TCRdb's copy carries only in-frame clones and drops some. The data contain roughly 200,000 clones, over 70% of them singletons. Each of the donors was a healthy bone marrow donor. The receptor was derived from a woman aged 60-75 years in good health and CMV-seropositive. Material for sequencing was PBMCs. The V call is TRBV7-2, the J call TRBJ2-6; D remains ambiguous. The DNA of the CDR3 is TGTGCCAGCAGCCTAGAACCCATTACGGTCTCTGGGGCCAACGTCCTGACTTTC. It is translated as CASSLEPITVSGANVLTF.